A single sample is the source of the 27 T cell receptor beta chains below, sequenced in a study of CD8+ T cells in alopecia areata. It was cDNA, reverse transcribed from extracted RNA, that served as the sequencing template. Profiling relied on immunoSEQ multiplex PCR, and the TCRdb table lists in-frame clones only, not all of them. In the table there are roughly 140,000 clones, approximately 56% of which are singletons. Sequencing input: CD8+ T cells sorted from blood. The receptors were sampled from a human donor in good health.

This chain connects TRBV7-9 to TRBJ2-5, with 7 positions matching TRBD2. CDR1 SEHNR and CDR2 FQNEAQ come from the germline V gene (reference sequence). V shed 0 bases, J shed 5 bases, and the junction held 9 bases outside the gene matches. This CDR3 is built from 16 residues. CDR3 sequence reads: CASSLARRTRHETQYF. The DNA for the CDR3 is TGTGCCAGCAGCTTAGCCCGAAGGACTAGGCATGAGACCCAGTACTTC.

In this sample, this clone turned up a few times. V is TRBV2 and J is TRBJ2-7; 8 nucleotides align to TRBD2. This CDR3 is 16 amino acids long. J gave up 4 bases and V 4 bases, and 12 bases lay outside the gene matches. Germline-derived CDR1 and CDR2 are SNHLY and FYNNEI. As DNA, the CDR3 is TGTGCCAGCAGTGTTGAAGTTAGCGGGACCGATTACGAGCAGTACTTC. Translating it yields CASSVEVSGTDYEQYF.

In its sample, this clone was seen once. The V call is TRBV25-1, the J call TRBJ2-5, with 9 bases aligning to TRBD2. With 3 bases clipped from V and 1 base from J, the junction kept 3 bases outside the gene matches. The germline CDR1 and CDR2 sequences are MGHDK and SYGVNS. This CDR3 region has 15 residues. The CDR3 region is CASSETSGTQETQYF. The CDR3 bases are TGTGCCAGCAGTGAGACTAGCGGTACCCAAGAGACCCAGTACTTC.

The CDR3 region is CACRGPPYEQYF. DNA for the CDR3: TGTGCCTGTAGAGGTCCCCCCTACGAGCAGTACTTC. The V and J genes are TRBV30 and TRBJ2-7; D not resolved. This CDR3 contains 12 residues. V gave up 6 bases and J gave up 2 bases, with 11 bases separating them. Germline V gives CDR1 GTSNPN, CDR2 SVGIG (reference sequence).

The rearrangement links TRBV5-1 to TRBJ2-7; 11 nucleotides agree with TRBD2. Germline CDR1 SGHRS, CDR2 YFSETQ. This CDR3 is built from 15 residues. The J segment lost 0 bases and the V segment lost 4 bases, leaving 3 bases of the junction unmatched. DNA of the CDR3: TGCGCCAGCAGCGCGGGGACTAGCGGCTCCTACGAGCAGTACTTC. Translation gives CASSAGTSGSYEQYF.

Many counts were recorded for this clone. V and J are TRBV21-1 and TRBJ1-4. TRBV21-1 represents a pseudogene. This CDR3 is 18 amino acids long. This chain's CDR3 is CASSNPGRTLSTNEKLFF. For the CDR3, the DNA is TGTGCCAGCAGCAATCCCGGACGGACTCTTTCAACTAATGAAAAACTGTTTTTT.

The gene calls are TRBV9 and TRBJ2-7; 8 nucleotides line up with TRBD1. The CDR3 runs to 14 residues. Germline lookup yields CDR1 SGDLS and CDR2 YYNGEE. V trimming: 3 bases; J trimming: 5 bases; junction bases outside the gene matches: 7. As DNA, the CDR3 is TGTGCCAGCAGCGCCCAGGGGGCGCGTGACGAGCAGTACTTC. The encoded protein is CASSAQGARDEQYF.

CDR3 loop: CSAQDRGPGANVLTF. The CDR3 nucleotides read TGCAGCGCCCAGGACAGGGGGCCAGGGGCCAACGTCCTGACTTTC. The V call is TRBV29-1, the J call TRBJ2-6, with 11 nucleotides matching TRBD1. Germline CDR1 is SQVTM and CDR2 is ANQGSEA. The CDR3 runs 15 residues. V shed 7 bases, J shed 4 bases, and the junction held 6 bases outside the gene matches.

The chain has TRBV6-5 and TRBJ2-1; 10 bases agree with TRBD1. Germline V gene lookup returns CDR1 MNHEY and CDR2 SVGAGI. The CDR3 is 15 amino acids. V dropped 10 bases and J dropped 1; count of bases not matched to a gene: 7. The CDR3 coding sequence is TGTGCCACTAAACGGGGACAGGGGTCCTACAATGAGCAGTTCTTC. It translates to CATKRGQGSYNEQFF.

The V and J genes are TRBV9 and TRBJ2-1; 13 nucleotides match TRBD2. The CDR3 is 15 amino acids. V shed 3 bases and J 6 bases; nucleotides not matched to a gene: 3. The V gene's germline CDR1 is SGDLS and CDR2 YYNGEE. CDR3 sequence (DNA): TGTGCCAGCAGCGCCCGGACTAGCGGGAGCAATGAGCAGTTCTTC. Amino acid sequence: CASSARTSGSNEQFF.

The J gene is TRBJ1-1, the V gene TRBV14; D call uncertain. Germline CDR1 reads SGHDN; CDR2 reads FVKESK. V lost 0 bases and J lost 6, with 20 bases in between. The CDR3 is 17 residues long. CDR3 coding DNA: TGTGCCAGCAGCCAAGATTATGACACAGTGGGAAGGGCTGAAGCTTTCTTT. Encoded protein: CASSQDYDTVGRAEAFF.

The V and J genes are TRBV28 and TRBJ2-1, with D possibly matching TRBD1 (5 bases). The CDR3 length is 16 residues. From germline, CDR1 is MDHEN and CDR2 SYDVKM. V lost 3 bases and J lost 0, with 12 bases in between. This chain's CDR3 is CASSFRVLSSYNEQFF. The DNA for the CDR3 is TGTGCCAGCAGTTTCAGGGTCTTAAGCTCCTACAATGAGCAGTTCTTC. Drawing the rest from reference TRBV28 and TRBJ2-1, the complete variable domain is DVKVTQSSRYLVKRTGEKVFLECVQDMDHENMFWYRQDPGLGLRLIYFSYDVKMKEKGDIPEGYSVSREKKERFSLILESASTNQTSMYLCASSFRVLSSYNEQFFGPGTRLTVL.

The V call is TRBV25-1, the J call TRBJ2-7; TRBD2 aligns across 7 bases. CDR3 length: 14 residues. Germline V gene lookup returns CDR1 MGHDK and CDR2 SYGVNS. The V and J ends lost 6 bases and 3 bases, in that order; junction bases with no gene match: 8. Here the CDR3 DNA reads TGTGCCAGCAGGACCGGGGGGAGGATCTACGAGCAGTACTTC. It encodes CASRTGGRIYEQYF.

This clone was counted between two and nine times. The genes are TRBV2 and TRBJ2-7; TRBD1 is a possible D gene (5 bases). V was clipped by 4 bases and J by 3 bases, with 7 bases between them. CDR1 and CDR2 (germline): SNHLY, FYNNEI. The CDR3 runs 12 residues. The CDR3 DNA reads as TGTGCCAGCAGTGGGACATACTACGAGCAGTACTTC. It translates to CASSGTYYEQYF.

Concerning this clone itself: Additional DNA sequences in this sample encode the identical CDR3. The chain joins TRBV9 to TRBJ2-7, with 12 bases matching TRBD2. Per germline, CDR1 SGDLS and CDR2 YYNGEE. The CDR3 is 14 amino acids. The V and J ends lost 4 bases and 5 bases, in that order; junction bases with no gene match: 4. The CDR3 DNA reads TGTGCCAGCAGCCCCAGACTAGCGGGAGACGAGCAGTACTTC. As protein: CASSPRLAGDEQYF.

The V gene is TRBV28, the J gene TRBJ2-5; D perhaps matches TRBD2 (6 bases). Between the trimmed V and J ends, which lost 11 bases and 5 bases, there was a span of 18 bases. The CDR3 length is 13 residues. Looked up from germline, CDR1 is MDHEN and CDR2 is SYDVKM. In nucleotides, the CDR3 is TGTGCCGGGACTGTCCCGGTGGCGGAGACCCAGTACTTC. This gives the protein CAGTVPVAETQYF. Full variable domain (missing parts from reference TRBV28 and TRBJ2-5): DVKVTQSSRYLVKRTGEKVFLECVQDMDHENMFWYRQDPGLGLRLIYFSYDVKMKEKGDIPEGYSVSREKKERFSLILESASTNQTSMYLCAGTVPVAETQYFGPGTRLLVL.

The genes are TRBV6-5 and TRBJ1-2; D not certain. The CDR3 contains 14 residues. CDR1 is MNHEY, CDR2 SVGAGI, per germline. V shed 1 base and J shed 2 bases, with 8 bases lying between them. CDR3 sequence: CASSYLSGNYGYTF. The CDR3 DNA sequence: TGTGCCAGCAGTTACTTGTCTGGGAACTATGGCTACACCTTC.

A few counts support this clone. The chain uses TRBV4-1 and TRBJ1-2; TRBD1 aligns across 7 bases. The CDR3 consists of 15 residues. Germline V gene data show CDR1 as MGHRA and CDR2 as YSYEKL. The ends lost 2 bases at V and 7 bases at J; junction bases unmatched: 10. The CDR3 sequence: CASSQHEQGRVGYTF. CDR3 in DNA: TGCGCCAGCAGCCAACATGAACAGGGGCGGGTTGGCTACACCTTC.

The V and J genes are TRBV2 and TRBJ2-3, with a weak D call TRBD1 (6 bases). Trimming removed 1 base from V and 0 bases from J, with 8 bases in between. This CDR3 comprises 15 residues. From germline, CDR1 is SNHLY and CDR2 FYNNEI. The CDR3: CASSEGQGSTDTQYF. The CDR3 region has the DNA TGTGCCAGCAGTGAAGGTCAGGGGAGCACAGATACGCAGTATTTT.

This clone was recorded once. The rearrangement joins TRBV7-9 to TRBJ2-3; 7 positions agree with TRBD1. Germline-derived CDR1 and CDR2 are SEHNR and FQNEAQ (reference sequence). The V and J ends lost 5 bases and 0 bases, in that order; junction bases with no gene match: 5. This CDR3 has 15 amino acids. In DNA, the CDR3 is TGTGCCAGCAGCCGTACAGGGGCTAGCACAGATACGCAGTATTTT. It translates to CASSRTGASTDTQYF.

This chain joins TRBV10-2 and TRBJ2-2; the match to TRBD2 covers 10 bases. This CDR3 has 20 amino acids. Germline CDR1 and CDR2: WSHSY and SAAADI. Trimming cost V 4 bases and J 3 bases; bases outside gene matches: 17. The DNA of the CDR3 is TGCGCCAGCAGTGCCCGTATCGAAGGGGCTAGCGGGAGATACACCGGGGAGCTGTTTTTT. Its translation is CASSARIEGASGRYTGELFF.

The CDR3 sequence: CASSSFRDLDEQYF. The CDR3, as DNA: TGTGCCAGCAGTTCTTTCCGGGACCTAGACGAGCAGTACTTC. The gene calls are TRBV27 and TRBJ2-7, with D perhaps being TRBD1 or TRBD2 (5 bases each). V lost 4 bases to trimming and J lost 5 bases, with 15 bases between them. The V gene's germline CDR1 is MNHEY and CDR2 SMNVEV (reference sequence). There are 14 residues in the CDR3.

This chain connects TRBV27 to TRBJ1-2; a possible D gene is TRBD1 (5 bases). The CDR3 has 14 residues. Trimming left V 7 bases short and J 3 bases short, with 15 bases between. Germline assignment: CDR1 MNHEY and CDR2 SMNVEV (reference sequence). DNA for the CDR3: TGTGCCAGCACCCCCTCTGGGGGGGACTATGGCTACACCTTC. Translation: CASTPSGGDYGYTF.

The J gene is TRBJ2-7, the V gene TRBV5-4; 9 nucleotides agree with TRBD1. Germline V gene sequence: CDR1 SGHNT, CDR2 YYREEE (reference sequence). The CDR3 has 14 amino acids. V lost 4 bases and J lost 3; bases outside the gene matches: 5. The CDR3 DNA follows: TGTGCCAGCAGCCAGGGACAGGGTGACTACGAGCAGTACTTC. It encodes CASSQGQGDYEQYF.

The gene calls are TRBV7-9 and TRBJ1-1; D remains unclear. Trimming removed 6 bases from V and 0 bases from J, with 5 bases in between. The CDR3 spans 12 residues. Germline V gives CDR1 SEHNR, CDR2 FQNEAQ (reference sequence). The CDR3 here is CASRDMNTEAFF. The CDR3 region has the DNA TGTGCCAGCAGAGATATGAACACTGAAGCTTTCTTT.

V is TRBV19 and J is TRBJ2-4, with D possibly matching TRBD1 (6 bases). The CDR3 consists of 13 residues. Trimming took 8 bases from V and 5 from J, leaving 13 bases between them. CDR1 is LNHDA and CDR2 is SQIVND in the germline V gene (reference sequence). The CDR3 DNA reads as TGTGCCAGTGTGGACAGCCGGCAAAACATTCAGTACTTC. This translates into CASVDSRQNIQYF.

This rearrangement joins TRBV7-9 to TRBJ2-7; TRBD2 matches 15 bases. CDR1 and CDR2 (germline): SEHNR, FQNEAQ (reference sequence). This CDR3 contains 16 residues. The junction had 6 bases not matched to a gene; V was cut back by 5 bases and J by 4 bases. This CDR3 reads CASSPTGLAGGYEQYF. The CDR3 coding sequence is TGTGCCAGCAGCCCCACCGGACTAGCGGGAGGGTACGAGCAGTACTTC.